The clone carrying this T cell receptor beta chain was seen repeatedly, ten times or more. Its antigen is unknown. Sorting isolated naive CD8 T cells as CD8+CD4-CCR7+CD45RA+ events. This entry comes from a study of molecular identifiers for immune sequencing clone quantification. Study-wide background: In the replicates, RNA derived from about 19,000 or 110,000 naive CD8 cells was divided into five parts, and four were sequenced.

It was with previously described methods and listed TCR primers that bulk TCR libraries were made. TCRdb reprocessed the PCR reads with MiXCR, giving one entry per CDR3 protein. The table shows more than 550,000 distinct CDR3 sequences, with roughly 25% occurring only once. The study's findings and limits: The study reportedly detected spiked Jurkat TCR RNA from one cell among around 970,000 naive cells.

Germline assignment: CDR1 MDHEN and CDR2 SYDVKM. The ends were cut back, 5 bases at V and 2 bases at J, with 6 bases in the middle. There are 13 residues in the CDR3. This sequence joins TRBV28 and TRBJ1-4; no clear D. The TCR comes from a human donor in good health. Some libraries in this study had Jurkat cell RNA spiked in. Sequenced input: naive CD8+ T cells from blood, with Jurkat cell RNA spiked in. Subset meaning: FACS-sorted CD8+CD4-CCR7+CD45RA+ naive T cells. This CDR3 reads CASSGVTNEKLFF. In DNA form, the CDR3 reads TGTGCCAGCAGTGGAGTTACTAATGAAAAACTGTTTTTT.